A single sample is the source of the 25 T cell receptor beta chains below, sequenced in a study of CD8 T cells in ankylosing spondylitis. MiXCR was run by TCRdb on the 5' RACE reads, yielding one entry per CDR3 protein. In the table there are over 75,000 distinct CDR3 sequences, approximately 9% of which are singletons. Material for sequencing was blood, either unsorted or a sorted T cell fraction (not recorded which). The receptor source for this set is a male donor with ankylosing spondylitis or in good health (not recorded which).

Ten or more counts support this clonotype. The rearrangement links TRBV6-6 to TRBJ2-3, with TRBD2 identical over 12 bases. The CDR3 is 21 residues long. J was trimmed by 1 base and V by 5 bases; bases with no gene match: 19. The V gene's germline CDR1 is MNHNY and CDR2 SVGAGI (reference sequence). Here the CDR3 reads CASSPSRLWLAGGRGTDTQYF. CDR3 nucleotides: TGTGCCAGCAGTCCATCCCGGTTATGGCTAGCGGGGGGGAGGGGCACAGATACGCAGTATTTT.

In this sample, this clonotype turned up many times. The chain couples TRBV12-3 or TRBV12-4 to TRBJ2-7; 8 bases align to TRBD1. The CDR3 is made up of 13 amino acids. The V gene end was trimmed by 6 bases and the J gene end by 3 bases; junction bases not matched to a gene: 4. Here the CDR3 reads CASRTGGRYEQYF. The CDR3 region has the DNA TGTGCCAGCAGAACAGGGGGTCGCTACGAGCAGTACTTC.

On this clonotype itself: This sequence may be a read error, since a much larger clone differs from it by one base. CDR3 residues: CTSRMGGARGTDTQYF. CDR3 in DNA: TGTACCAGCAGAATGGGGGGGGCGCGTGGCACAGATACGCAGTATTTT. This sequence joins TRBV28 and TRBJ2-3, with D maybe TRBD2 (7 bases). The CDR3 length is 16 residues. Looked up from germline, CDR1 is MDHEN and CDR2 is SYDVKM.

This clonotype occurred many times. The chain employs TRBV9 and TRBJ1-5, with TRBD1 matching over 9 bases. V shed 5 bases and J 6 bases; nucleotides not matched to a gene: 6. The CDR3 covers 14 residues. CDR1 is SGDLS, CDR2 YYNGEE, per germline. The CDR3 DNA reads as TGTGCCAGCAGTGCAACGACAGGGGGTCAGCCCCAGCATTTT. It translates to CASSATTGGQPQHF. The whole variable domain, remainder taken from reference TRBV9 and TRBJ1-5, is DSGVTQTPKHLITATGQRVTLRCSPRSGDLSVYWYQQSLDQGLQFLIQYYNGEERAKGNILERFSAQQFPDLHSELNLSSLELGDSALYFCASSATTGGQPQHFGDGTRLSIL.

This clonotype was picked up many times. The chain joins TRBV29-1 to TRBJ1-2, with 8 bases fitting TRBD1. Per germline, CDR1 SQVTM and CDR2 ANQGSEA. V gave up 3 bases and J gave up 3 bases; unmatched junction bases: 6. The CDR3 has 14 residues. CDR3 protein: CSVDSGTGDYGYTF. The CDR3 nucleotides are TGCAGCGTTGACTCCGGGACAGGAGACTATGGCTACACCTTC.

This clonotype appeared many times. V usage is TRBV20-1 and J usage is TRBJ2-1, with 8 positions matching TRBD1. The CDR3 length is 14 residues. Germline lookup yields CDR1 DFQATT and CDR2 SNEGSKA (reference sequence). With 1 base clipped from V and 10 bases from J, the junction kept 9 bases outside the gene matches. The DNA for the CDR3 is TGCAGTGCTAGAGTGGGCAGGGGGCTTGGGGAGCAGTTCTTC. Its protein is CSARVGRGLGEQFF.

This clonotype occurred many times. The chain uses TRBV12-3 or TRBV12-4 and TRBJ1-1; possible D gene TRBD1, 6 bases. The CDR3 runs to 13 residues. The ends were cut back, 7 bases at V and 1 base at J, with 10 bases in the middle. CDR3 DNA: TGTGCCAGCACCCTGACAGGGAACACTGAAGCTTTCTTT. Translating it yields CASTLTGNTEAFF.

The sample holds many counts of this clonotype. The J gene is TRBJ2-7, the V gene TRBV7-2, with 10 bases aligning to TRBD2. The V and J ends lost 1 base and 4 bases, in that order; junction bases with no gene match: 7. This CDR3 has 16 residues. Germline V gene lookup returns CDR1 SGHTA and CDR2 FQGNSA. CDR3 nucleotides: TGTGCCAGCAGCTTAGGGCGTTCTAGCGGGGGATACGAGCAGTACTTC. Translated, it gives CASSLGRSSGGYEQYF.

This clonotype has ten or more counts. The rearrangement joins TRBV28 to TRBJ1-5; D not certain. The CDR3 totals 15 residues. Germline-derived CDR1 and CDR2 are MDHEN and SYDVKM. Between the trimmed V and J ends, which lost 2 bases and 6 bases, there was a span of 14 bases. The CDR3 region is CASSLLAPNAQPQHF. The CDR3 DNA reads TGTGCCAGCAGTTTACTGGCCCCGAACGCTCAGCCCCAGCATTTT.

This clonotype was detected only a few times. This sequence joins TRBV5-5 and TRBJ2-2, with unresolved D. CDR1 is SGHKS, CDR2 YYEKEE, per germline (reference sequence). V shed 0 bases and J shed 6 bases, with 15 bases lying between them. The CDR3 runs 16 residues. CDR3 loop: CASSLEFSFFSGELFF. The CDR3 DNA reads TGTGCCAGCAGCTTGGAGTTTAGCTTCTTCTCCGGGGAGCTGTTTTTT. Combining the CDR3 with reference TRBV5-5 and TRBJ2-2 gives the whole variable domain DAGVTQSPTHLIKTRGQQVTLRCSPISGHKSVSWYQQVLGQGPQFIFQYYEKEERGRGNFPDRFSARQFPNYSSELNVNALLLGDSALYLCASSLEFSFFSGELFFGEGSRLTVL.

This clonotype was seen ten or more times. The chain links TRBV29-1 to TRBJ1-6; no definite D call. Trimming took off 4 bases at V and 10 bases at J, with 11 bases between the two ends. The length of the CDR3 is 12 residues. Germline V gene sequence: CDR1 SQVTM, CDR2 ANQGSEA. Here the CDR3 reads CSVAGSESPLHF. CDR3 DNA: TGCAGCGTTGCTGGGTCTGAGTCACCCCTCCACTTT.

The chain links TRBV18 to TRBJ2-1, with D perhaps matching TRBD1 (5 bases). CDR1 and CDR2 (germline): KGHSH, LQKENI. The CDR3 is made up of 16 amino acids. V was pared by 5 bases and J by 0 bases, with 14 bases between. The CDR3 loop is CASSGASPRSYNEQFF. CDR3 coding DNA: TGTGCCAGCTCAGGGGCAAGCCCTCGCTCCTACAATGAGCAGTTCTTC.

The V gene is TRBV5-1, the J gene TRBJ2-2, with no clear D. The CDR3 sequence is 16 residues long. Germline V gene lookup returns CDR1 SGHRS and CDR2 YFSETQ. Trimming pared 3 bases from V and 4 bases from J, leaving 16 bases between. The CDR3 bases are TGCGCCAGCAGCTGGAATGTAGACGAGGCCACCGGGGAGCTGTTTTTT. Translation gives CASSWNVDEATGELFF.

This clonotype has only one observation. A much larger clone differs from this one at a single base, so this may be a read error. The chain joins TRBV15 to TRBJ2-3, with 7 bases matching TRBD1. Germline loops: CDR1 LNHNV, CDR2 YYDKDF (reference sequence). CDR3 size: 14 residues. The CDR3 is CTTSSDRVGDTQYF. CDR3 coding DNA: TGTACCACCAGTAGTGACAGGGTGGGTGATACGCAGTATTTT.

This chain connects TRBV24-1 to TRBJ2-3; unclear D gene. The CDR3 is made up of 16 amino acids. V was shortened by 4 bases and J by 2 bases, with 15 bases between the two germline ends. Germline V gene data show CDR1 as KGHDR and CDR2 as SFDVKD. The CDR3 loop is CATSDSDQTTTDTQYF. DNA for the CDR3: TGTGCCACCAGTGACTCGGACCAGACGACCACAGATACGCAGTATTTT.

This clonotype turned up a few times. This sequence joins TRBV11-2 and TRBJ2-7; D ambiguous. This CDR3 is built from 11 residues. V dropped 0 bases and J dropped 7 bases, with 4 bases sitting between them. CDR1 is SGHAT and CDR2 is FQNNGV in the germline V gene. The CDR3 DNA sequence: TGTGCCAGCAGCTTAGACTGGGAGCAGTACTTC. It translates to CASSLDWEQYF.

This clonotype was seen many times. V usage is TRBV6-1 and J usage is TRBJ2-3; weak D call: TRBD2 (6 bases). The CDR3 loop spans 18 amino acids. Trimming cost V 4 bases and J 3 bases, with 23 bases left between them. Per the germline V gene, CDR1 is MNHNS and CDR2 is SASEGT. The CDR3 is CASSGVLRGVGFTDTQYF. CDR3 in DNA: TGTGCCAGCAGTGGGGTTTTGCGGGGCGTTGGGTTTACAGATACGCAGTATTTT.

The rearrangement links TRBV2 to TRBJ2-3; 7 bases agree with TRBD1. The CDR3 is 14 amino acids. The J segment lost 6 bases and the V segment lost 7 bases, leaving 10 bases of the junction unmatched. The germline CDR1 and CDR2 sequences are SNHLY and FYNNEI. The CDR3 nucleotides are TGTGCCAGCACAGACAGGGCCCAGCTGGATACGCAGTATTTT. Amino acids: CASTDRAQLDTQYF.

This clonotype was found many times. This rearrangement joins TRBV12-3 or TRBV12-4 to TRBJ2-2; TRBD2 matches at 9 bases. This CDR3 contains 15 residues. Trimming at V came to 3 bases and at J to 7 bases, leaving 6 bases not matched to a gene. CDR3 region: CASSFGGGAFGELFF. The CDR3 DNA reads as TGTGCCAGCAGTTTTGGCGGGGGGGCCTTCGGGGAGCTGTTTTTT.

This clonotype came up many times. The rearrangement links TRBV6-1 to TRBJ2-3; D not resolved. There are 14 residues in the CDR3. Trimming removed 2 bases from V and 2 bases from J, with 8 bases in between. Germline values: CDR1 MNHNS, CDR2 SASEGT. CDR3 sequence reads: CASSEYLSTDTQYF. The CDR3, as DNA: TGTGCCAGCAGTGAATATCTTTCCACAGATACGCAGTATTTT.

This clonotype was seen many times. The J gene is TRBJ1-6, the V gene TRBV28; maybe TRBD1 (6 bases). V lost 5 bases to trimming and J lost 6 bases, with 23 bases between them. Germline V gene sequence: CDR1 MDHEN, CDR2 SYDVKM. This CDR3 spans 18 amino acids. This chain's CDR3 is CASSPLHLGGAGNSPLHF. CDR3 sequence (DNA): TGTGCCAGCAGTCCTCTCCATCTCGGGGGCGCCGGTAATTCACCCCTCCACTTT.

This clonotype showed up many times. The CDR3 nucleotides are TGTGCCAGCAGCCATTTGGACAGGGCCTACAATGAGCAGTTCTTC. Its protein is CASSHLDRAYNEQFF. J is TRBJ2-1 and V is TRBV3-1; 8 positions agree with TRBD1. Germline V lookup: CDR1 LGHDT, CDR2 YNNKEL (reference sequence). The CDR3 is 15 residues long. Trimming took 3 bases from V and 2 from J; bases not matched to a gene: 3.

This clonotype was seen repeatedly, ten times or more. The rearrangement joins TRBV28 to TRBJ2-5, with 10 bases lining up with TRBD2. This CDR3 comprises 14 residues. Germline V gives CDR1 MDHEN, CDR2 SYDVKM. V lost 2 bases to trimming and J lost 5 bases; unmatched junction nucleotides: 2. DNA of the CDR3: TGTGCCAGCAGTTTACCAGCGGGGGGGGAGACCCAGTACTTC. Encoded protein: CASSLPAGGETQYF.

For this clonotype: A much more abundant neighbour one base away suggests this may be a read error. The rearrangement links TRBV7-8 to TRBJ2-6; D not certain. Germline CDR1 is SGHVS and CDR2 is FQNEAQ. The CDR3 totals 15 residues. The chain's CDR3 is CVSSLPSPGANVLTF. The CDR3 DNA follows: TGTGTCAGCAGCTTGCCCAGCCCTGGGGCCAACGTCCTGACTTTC.

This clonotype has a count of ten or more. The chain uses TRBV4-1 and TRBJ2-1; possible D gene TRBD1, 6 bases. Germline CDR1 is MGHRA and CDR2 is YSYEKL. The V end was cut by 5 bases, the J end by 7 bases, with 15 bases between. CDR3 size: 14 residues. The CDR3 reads CASSATGTPNEQFF. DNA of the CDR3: TGCGCCAGCAGCGCTACCGGGACACCTAATGAGCAGTTCTTC.